The clone carrying this TCR beta chain has ten or more counts. TCRdb ran MiXCR on the 5' RACE reads and lists one entry per CDR3 protein. The sample shows 70,000 or so distinct CDR3 sequences, about 7.3% of them seen only once. This sample stems from a study of T cells after yellow fever vaccination. Overall study: Fractions low in cell number were prepared with SMART-Seq v4 Ultra Low Input.

The V gene end was trimmed by 0 bases and the J gene end by 3 bases; junction bases not matched to a gene: 9. The CDR3 totals 18 residues. Germline assignment: CDR1 SQVTM and CDR2 ANQGSEA. Sequencing was performed on CD8+ T cells sorted from PBMCs, taken 9 to 11 days after the first yellow fever vaccination. This TCR came from a man aged 18 to 35 who received the YFV17D yellow fever vaccine. This sequence joins TRBV29-1 and TRBJ2-3; 13 nucleotides align to TRBD2. The CDR3 sequence is CSVEEWTSGGRATDTQYF. The CDR3 bases are TGCAGCGTTGAAGAATGGACTAGCGGGGGCCGGGCGACAGATACGCAGTATTTT.